The rows below give T cell receptor beta chains drawn from one sample of a study of T cell responses to AZD1222 COVID-19 vaccine. The table came from immunoSEQ multiplex PCR; TCRdb's copy has only in-frame clones and leaves some out. The sample has around 120,000 clones; about nine tenths are singletons. Sequencing used peripheral blood, obtained on day 0 of AZD1222 vaccination. These receptors all come from an adult in good health. The CDR3 runs from the conserved cysteine through the conserved F or W. D genes are given only for firm matches.

V gene	D gene	CDR3 protein
TRBV7-9	.	CASRPSGGVTGELFF
TRBV6-5	.	CASSYSQGAKNIQYF
TRBV2	.	CASHSGGYTF
TRBV19	.	CASSNGGNQPQHF
TRBV6-2/TRBV6-3	.	CASSPSTVNYGYTF
TRBV5-4	TRBD1	CASWDRGTVKAKNIQYF
TRBV6-4	.	CASADSYGGPQHF
TRBV2	.	CASSVFTEAFF
TRBV3-1/TRBV3-2	.	CASSQGPGPNYGYTF
TRBV5-1	.	CASSYNLDEQYF
TRBV6-5	.	CASRKGGQTNTEAFF
TRBV7-2	.	CASTLTGSLYEQYF
TRBV10-3	TRBD2	CAISESLAGALQETQYF
TRBV12-1	.	CASSFGHRGKEKLFF
TRBV6-5	.	CASLTTANTGELFF
TRBV6-6	.	CASSAGTHKETQYF
TRBV10-3	.	CAISESKVDGYTF
TRBV6-2/TRBV6-3	.	CASSPYDGRGLKADTQYF
TRBV18	.	CASSPADRNTEAFF
TRBV4-3	.	CASSQGHTFNQPQHF
TRBV15	.	CATNSGLSEKLFF
TRBV6-5	.	CASSYLTGNTEAFF
TRBV6-1	TRBD1	CASNDRGKTGSNQPQHF